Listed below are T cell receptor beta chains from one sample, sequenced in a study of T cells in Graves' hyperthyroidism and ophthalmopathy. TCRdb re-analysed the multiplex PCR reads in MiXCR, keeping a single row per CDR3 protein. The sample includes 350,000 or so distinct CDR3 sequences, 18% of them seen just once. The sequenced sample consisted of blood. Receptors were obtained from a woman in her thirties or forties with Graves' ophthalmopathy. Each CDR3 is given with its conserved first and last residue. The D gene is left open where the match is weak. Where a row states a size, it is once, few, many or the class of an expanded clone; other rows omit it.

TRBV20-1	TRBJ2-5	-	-	TGCAGTGCTAGAGTGGGGGCGCGAGAGACCCAGTACTTC	CSARVGARETQYF
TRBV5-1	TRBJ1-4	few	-	TGCGCCAGCAGCAACGGACTCGTGGGCTTGGATGAAAAACTGTTTTTT	CASSNGLVGLDEKLFF
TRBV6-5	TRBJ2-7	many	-	TGTGCCAGCAGTACTCGGGCCTTAGAGTTTGAGCAGTACTTC	CASSTRALEFEQYF
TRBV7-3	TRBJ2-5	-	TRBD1	TGTGCCAGCAGTAAGGGGGCCCAAGAGACCCAGTACTTC	CASSKGAQETQYF
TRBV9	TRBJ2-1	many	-	TGTGCCAGCAGTCCGGGACCCTACAATGAGCAGTTCTTC	CASSPGPYNEQFF
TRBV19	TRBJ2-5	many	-	TGTGCCAGTAGTATAGATCCACAGGGAGGACAAGAGACCCAGTACTTC	CASSIDPQGGQETQYF
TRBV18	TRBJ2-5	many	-	TGTGCCAGCTCACCTTCCGGACAGTTCCGATACCAAGAGACCCAGTACTTC	CASSPSGQFRYQETQYF
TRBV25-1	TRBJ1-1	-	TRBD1	TGTGCCAGCAGTGCCCCGGGACAGGGGAATAGGGACACTGAAGCTTTCTTT	CASSAPGQGNRDTEAFF
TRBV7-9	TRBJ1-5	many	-	TGTGCCAGCAGCTTGAGTACAGGGCTTCAGCCCCAGCATTTT	CASSLSTGLQPQHF
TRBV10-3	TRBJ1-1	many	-	TGTGCCATCAGCGAAAACCCGGGCGGTGAAGCTTTCTTT	CAISENPGGEAFF
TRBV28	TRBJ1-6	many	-	TGTGCCAGCAGCAAAAGGGGATCCTATAATTCACCCCTCCACTTT	CASSKRGSYNSPLHF
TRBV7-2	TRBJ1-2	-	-	TGTGCCATCACCTTGGGGGGAGGCTACATCTTC	CAITLGGGYIF
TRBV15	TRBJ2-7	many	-	TGTGCCACCAGCAGAGATTCCTACGAGCAGTACTTC	CATSRDSYEQYF
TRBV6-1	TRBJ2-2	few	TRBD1	TGTGCCAGCAGTGAAGGGCTGGGACAGGCCACCGGGGAGCTGTTTTTT	CASSEGLGQATGELFF
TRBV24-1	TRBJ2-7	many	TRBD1	TGTGCCACCAGTGACCCCAAACGTTCCGGGACAGGGGACTACGAGCAGTACTTC	CATSDPKRSGTGDYEQYF
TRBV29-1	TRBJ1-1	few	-	TGCAGCGTTCATCTCAGGGAGGGGACTGAAGCTTTCTTT	CSVHLREGTEAFF
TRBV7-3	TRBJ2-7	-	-	TGTGCCAGCAGCACAAACGCTGGAGGCGAGCAGTACTTC	CASSTNAGGEQYF
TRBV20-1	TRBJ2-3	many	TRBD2	TGCAGTGGTCGGACTAGCGGGACATCAGATACGCAGTATTTT	CSGRTSGTSDTQYF
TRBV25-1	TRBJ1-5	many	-	TGTGCCAGCAGTCCCCAGACTGCAAATCAGCCCCAGCATTTT	CASSPQTANQPQHF
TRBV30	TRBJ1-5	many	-	TGTGCCTGGAGCGTCAGGGGCAGTCAGCCCCAGCATTTT	CAWSVRGSQPQHF
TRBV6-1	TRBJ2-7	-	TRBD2	TGTGCCAGCAGTGGCGGGACTAGCACCTACGAGCAGTACTTC	CASSGGTSTYEQYF
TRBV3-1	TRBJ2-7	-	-	TGTGCCAGCAGCCAAATAAACCAGGGATTTTCTTACGAGCAGTACTTC	CASSQINQGFSYEQYF
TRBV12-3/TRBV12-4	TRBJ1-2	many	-	TGTGCCAGCAGTTTGGGTACTCCCTCTAACTATGGCTACACCTTC	CASSLGTPSNYGYTF
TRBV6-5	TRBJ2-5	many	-	TGTGCCAGCAGTTACTTAAGGGTATGGGGGGAGACCCAGTACTTC	CASSYLRVWGETQYF
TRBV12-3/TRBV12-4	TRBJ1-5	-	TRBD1	TGTGCCAGCAGTTTAAGCGCGGGGACAGGCCGTGGTCAGCCCCAGCATTTT	CASSLSAGTGRGQPQHF
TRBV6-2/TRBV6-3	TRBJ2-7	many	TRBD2	TGTGCCAGCAGAATTCTACTAGCGGGAGGGAACTACGAGCAGTACTTC	CASRILLAGGNYEQYF
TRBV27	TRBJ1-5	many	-	TGTGCCAGCAGCCAGGGACAATCGATGAATCAGCCCCAGCATTTT	CASSQGQSMNQPQHF
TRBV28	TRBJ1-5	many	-	TGTGCCAGCAGTTCCGCGAGGGGCGGCAATCAGCCCCAGCATTTT	CASSSARGGNQPQHF
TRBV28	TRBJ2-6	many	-	TGTGCCAGCAGTTTCCGGGGGCCAACCTTCTCTGGGGCCAACGTCCTGACTTTC	CASSFRGPTFSGANVLTF
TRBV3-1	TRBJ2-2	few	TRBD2	TGTGCCAGCAGCCAAGTTACTAGCGGGAGGGCCGCCGGGGAGCTGTTTTTT	CASSQVTSGRAAGELFF
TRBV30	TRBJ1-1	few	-	TGTGCCCTGAAGGCGAACACTGAAGCTTTCTTT	CALKANTEAFF
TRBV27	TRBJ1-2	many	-	TGTGCCAGCAGCACCCTTTCGGGGGCGGGAGGCTACACCTTC	CASSTLSGAGGYTF
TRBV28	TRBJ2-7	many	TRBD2	TGTGCCAGCAGTACTCTAGCGGGAGGCCCCTACGAGCAGTACTTC	CASSTLAGGPYEQYF
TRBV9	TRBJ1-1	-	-	TGTGCCAGCAGCGTAGACATCAGGGGAGGCACTGAAGCTTTCTTT	CASSVDIRGGTEAFF
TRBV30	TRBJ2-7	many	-	TGTGCCTGGAGTGTAACCACAACCTACGAGCAGTACTTC	CAWSVTTTYEQYF